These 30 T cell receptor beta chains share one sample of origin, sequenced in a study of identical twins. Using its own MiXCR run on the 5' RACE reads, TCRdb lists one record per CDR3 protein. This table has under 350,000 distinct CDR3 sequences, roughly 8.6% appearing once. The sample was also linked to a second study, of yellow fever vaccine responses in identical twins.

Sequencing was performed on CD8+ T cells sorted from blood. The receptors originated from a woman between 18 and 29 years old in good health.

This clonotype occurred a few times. As DNA, the CDR3 is TGTGCCATTACGGGTGAAACTAGCACAGATACGCAGTATTTT. This codes for CAITGETSTDTQYF. The chain combines TRBV2 with TRBJ2-3, with D unresolved. The length of the CDR3 is 14 residues. Germline V CDR1 and CDR2: SNHLY, FYNNEI. V was clipped by 10 bases and J by 0 bases, with 14 bases between them.

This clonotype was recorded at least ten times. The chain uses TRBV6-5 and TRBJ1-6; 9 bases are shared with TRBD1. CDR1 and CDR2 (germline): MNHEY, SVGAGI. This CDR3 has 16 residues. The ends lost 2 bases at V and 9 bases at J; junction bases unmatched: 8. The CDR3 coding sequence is TGTGCCAGCAGTTACGCTCCGGGACAGGGTGCTTCACCCCTCCACTTT. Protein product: CASSYAPGQGASPLHF.

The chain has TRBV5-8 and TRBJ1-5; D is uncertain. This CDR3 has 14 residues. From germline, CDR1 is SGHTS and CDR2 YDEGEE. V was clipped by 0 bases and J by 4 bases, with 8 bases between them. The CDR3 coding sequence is TGTGCCAGCAGCTTGGTTGGAGCTAATCAGCCCCAGCATTTT. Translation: CASSLVGANQPQHF.

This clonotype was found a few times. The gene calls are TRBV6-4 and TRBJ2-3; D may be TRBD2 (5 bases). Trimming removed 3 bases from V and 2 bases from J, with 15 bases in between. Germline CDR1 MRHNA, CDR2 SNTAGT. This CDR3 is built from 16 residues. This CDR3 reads CASSESGGSSTDTQYF. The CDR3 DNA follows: TGTGCCAGCAGTGAGTCGGGCGGGTCTTCCACAGATACGCAGTATTTT.

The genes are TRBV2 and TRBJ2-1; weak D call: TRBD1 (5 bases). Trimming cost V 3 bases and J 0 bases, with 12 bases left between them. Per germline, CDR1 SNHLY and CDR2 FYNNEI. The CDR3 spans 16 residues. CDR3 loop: CASSDPDSLSYNEQFF. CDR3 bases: TGTGCCAGCAGTGACCCTGACAGCCTCTCCTACAATGAGCAGTTCTTC.

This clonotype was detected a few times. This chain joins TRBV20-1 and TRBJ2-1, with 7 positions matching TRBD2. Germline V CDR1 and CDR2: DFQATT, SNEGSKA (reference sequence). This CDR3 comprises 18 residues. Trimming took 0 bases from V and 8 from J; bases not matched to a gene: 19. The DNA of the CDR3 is TGCAGTGCTAGAGATTTCGGGGAGCTAGCGGAGGCTTGCCATGAGCAGTTCTTC. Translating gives CSARDFGELAEACHEQFF.

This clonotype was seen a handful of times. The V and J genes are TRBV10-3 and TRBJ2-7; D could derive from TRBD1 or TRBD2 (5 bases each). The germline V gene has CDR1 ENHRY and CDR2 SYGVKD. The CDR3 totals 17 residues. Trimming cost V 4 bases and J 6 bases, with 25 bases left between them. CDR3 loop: CAISGPPGSLRGPEQYF. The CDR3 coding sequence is TGTGCCATCAGTGGGCCCCCAGGTTCCCTTAGGGGACCCGAGCAGTACTTC.

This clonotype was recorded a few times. CDR3 nucleotides: TGTGCCTGGAGTGTACCGTGGAATGGTACTGGAGATACGCAGTATTTT. As protein: CAWSVPWNGTGDTQYF. The rearrangement uses TRBV30 and TRBJ2-3; no firm D call. The germline V gene encodes CDR1 GTSNPN and CDR2 SVGIG (reference sequence). Trimming took off 0 bases at V and 5 bases at J, with 18 bases between the two ends. This CDR3 is 16 amino acids long.

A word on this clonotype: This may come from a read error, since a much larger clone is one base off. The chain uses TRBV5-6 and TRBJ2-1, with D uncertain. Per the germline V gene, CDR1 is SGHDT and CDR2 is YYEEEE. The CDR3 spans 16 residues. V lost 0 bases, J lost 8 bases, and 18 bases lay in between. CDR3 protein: CASSLEWAGPYDEQFF. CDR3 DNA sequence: TGTGCCAGCAGCTTGGAGTGGGCCGGTCCTTACGATGAGCAGTTCTTC.

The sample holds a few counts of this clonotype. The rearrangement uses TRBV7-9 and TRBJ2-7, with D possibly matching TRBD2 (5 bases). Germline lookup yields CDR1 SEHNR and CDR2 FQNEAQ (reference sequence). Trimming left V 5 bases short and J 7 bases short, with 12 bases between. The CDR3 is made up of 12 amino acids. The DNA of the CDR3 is TGTGCCAGCAGCAGGGAGTGGGATGAGCAGTACTTC. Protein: CASSREWDEQYF.

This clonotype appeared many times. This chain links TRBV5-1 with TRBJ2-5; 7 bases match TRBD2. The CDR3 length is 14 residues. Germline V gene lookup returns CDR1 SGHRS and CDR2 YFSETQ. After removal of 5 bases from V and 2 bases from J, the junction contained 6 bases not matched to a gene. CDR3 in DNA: TGCGCCAGCAGATCTGCGGGACTACAAGAGACCCAGTACTTC. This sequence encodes CASRSAGLQETQYF.

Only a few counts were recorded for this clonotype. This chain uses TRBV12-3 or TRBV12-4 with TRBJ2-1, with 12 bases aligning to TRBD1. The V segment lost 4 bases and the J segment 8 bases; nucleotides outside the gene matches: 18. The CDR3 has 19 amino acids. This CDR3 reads CASSWFPRGTWDRGHEQFF. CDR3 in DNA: TGTGCCAGCAGTTGGTTCCCCCGGGGAACCTGGGACAGGGGGCATGAGCAGTTCTTC.

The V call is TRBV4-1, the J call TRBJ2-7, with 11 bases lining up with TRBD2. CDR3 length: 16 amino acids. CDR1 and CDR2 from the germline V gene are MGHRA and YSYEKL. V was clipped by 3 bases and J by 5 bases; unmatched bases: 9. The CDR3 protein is CASSHQIAGGPDEQYF. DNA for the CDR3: TGCGCCAGCAGCCATCAAATAGCGGGAGGGCCGGACGAGCAGTACTTC.

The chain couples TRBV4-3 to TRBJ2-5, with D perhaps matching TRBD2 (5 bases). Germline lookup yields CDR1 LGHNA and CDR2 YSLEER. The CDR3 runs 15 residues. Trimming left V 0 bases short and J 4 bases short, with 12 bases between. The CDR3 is CASSQETNLGETQYF. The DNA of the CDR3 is TGCGCCAGCAGCCAAGAGACTAATTTAGGAGAGACCCAGTACTTC.

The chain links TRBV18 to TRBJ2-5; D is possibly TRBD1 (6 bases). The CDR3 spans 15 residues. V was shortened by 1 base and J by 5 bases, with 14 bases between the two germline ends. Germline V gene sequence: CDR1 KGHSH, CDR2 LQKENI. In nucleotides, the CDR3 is TGTGCCAGCTCACCACTGGACCAGGGGTCGGAGACCCAGTACTTC. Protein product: CASSPLDQGSETQYF. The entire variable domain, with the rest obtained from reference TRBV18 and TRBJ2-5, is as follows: NAGVMQNPRHLVRRRGQEARLRCSPMKGHSHVYWYRQLPEEGLKFMVYLQKENIIDESGMPKERFSAEFPKEGPSILRIQQVVRGDSAAYFCASSPLDQGSETQYFGPGTRLLVL.

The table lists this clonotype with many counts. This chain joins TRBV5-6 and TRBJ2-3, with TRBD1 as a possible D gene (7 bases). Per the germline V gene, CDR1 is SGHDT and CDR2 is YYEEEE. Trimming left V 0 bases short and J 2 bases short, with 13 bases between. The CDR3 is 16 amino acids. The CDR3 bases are TGTGCCAGCAGCTTGGGGCAGGGGGGCCACACAGATACGCAGTATTTT. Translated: CASSLGQGGHTDTQYF.

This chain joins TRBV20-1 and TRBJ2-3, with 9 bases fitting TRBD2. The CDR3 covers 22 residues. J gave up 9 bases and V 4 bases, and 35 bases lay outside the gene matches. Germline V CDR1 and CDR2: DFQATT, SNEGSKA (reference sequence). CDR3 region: CSANRDPGLATKSQALLLTQYF. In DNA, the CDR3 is TGCAGTGCTAACCGGGACCCCGGACTAGCGACGAAATCCCAAGCATTGTTACTGACGCAGTATTTT.

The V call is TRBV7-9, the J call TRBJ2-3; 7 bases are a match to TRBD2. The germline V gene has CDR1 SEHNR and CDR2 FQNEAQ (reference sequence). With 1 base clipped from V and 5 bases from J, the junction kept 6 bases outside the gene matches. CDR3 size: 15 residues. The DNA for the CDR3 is TGTGCCAGCAGCTTAGTCGGGAGGCCCGAAGATACGCAGTATTTT. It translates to CASSLVGRPEDTQYF. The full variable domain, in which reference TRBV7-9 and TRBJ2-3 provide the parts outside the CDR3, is DTGVSQNPRHKITKRGQNVTFRCDPISEHNRLYWYRQTLGQGPEFLTYFQNEAQLEKSRLLSDRFSAERPKGSFSTLEIQRTEQGDSAMYLCASSLVGRPEDTQYFGPGTRLTVL.

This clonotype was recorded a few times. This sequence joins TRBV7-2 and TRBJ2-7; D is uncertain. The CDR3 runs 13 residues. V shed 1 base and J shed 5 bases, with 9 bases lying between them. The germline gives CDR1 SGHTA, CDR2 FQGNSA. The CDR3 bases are TGTGCCAGCAGCTTAGTTAGTAGGGACGAGCAGTACTTC. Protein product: CASSLVSRDEQYF.

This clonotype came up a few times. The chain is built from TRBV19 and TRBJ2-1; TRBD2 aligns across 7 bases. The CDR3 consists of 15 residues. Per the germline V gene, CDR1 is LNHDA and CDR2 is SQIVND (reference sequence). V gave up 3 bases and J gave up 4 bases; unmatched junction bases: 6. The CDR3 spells CASSMASSGYNEQFF. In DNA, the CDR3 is TGTGCCAGTAGTATGGCTTCTAGCGGTTACAATGAGCAGTTCTTC.

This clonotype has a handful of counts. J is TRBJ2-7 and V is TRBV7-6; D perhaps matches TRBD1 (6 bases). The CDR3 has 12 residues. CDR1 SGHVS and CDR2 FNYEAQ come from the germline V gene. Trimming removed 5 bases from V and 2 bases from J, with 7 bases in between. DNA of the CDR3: TGTGCCAGCAGCGGGACAACCTACGAGCAGTACTTC. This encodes CASSGTTYEQYF.

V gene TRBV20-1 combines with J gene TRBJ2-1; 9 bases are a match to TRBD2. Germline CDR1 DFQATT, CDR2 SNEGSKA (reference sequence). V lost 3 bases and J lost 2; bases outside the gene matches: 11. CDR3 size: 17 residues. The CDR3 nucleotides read TGCAGTGCTAGGGAGGGCTTACTAGCGGGCCCCTACAATGAGCAGTTCTTC. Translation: CSAREGLLAGPYNEQFF.

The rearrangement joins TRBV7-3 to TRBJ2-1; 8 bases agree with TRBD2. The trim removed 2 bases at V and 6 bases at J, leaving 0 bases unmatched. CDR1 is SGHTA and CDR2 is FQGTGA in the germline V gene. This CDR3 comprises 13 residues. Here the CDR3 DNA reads TGTGCCAGCAGCTTAGGGACTAGCAATGAGCAGTTCTTC. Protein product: CASSLGTSNEQFF.

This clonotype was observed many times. Here the CDR3 reads CASSTSGGRYNEQFF. CDR3 DNA sequence: TGTGCCAGCAGCACCAGTGGGGGTCGGTACAATGAGCAGTTCTTC. This rearrangement joins TRBV5-6 to TRBJ2-1; possibly TRBD1 or TRBD2 for D (5 bases each). CDR3 length equals 15 residues. Between the trimmed V and J ends, which lost 4 bases and 4 bases, there was a span of 15 bases. Germline CDR1 reads SGHDT; CDR2 reads YYEEEE.

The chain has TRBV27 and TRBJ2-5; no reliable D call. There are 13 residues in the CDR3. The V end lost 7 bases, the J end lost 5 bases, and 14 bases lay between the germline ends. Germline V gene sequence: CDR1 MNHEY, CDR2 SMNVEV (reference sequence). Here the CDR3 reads CASTQSGRETQYF. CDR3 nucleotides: TGTGCCAGCACCCAGTCCGGTCGGGAGACCCAGTACTTC.

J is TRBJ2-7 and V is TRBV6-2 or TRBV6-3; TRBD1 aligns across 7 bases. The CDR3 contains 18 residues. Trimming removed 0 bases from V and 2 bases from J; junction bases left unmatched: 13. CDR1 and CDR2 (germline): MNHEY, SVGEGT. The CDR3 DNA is TGTGCCAGCAGTTACTCCCCCCGGTCCGGGACAGAGACCTACGAGCAGTACTTC. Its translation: CASSYSPRSGTETYEQYF.

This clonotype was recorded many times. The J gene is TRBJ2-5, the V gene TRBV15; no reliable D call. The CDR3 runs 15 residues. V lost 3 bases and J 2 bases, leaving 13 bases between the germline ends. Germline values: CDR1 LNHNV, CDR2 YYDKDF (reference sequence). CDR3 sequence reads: CATSSRATSQETQYF. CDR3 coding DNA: TGTGCCACCAGCAGCCGCGCGACCAGTCAAGAGACCCAGTACTTC.

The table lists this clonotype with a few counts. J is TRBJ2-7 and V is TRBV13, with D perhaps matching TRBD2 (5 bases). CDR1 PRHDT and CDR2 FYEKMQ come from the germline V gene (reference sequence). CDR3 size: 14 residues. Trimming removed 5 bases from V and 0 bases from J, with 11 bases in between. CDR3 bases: TGTGCCAGCAGCCCAGGAGGATCCTCCTACGAGCAGTACTTC. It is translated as CASSPGGSSYEQYF.

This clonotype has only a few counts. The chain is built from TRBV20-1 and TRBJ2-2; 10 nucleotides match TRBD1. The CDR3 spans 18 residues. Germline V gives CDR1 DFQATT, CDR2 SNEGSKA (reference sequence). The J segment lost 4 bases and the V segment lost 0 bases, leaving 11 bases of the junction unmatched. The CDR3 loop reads CSARDYRDRGRGTGELFF. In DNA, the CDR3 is TGCAGTGCTAGAGATTATCGGGACAGGGGAAGAGGCACCGGGGAGCTGTTTTTT.

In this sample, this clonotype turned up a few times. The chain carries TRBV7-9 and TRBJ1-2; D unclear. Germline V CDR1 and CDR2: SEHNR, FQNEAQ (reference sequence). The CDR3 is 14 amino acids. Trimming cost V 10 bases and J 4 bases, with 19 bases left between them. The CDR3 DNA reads TGTGCCATACTCGCTTATCCCGAGTTCTATGGCTACACCTTC. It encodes CAILAYPEFYGYTF.